The 6 T cell receptor beta chains in this list originate from one sample, sequenced in a study of shared clonotypes between healthy human individuals. Clones were sequenced by immunoSEQ multiplex PCR, and TCRdb holds only the in-frame ones, with some missing. The sample includes millions of clones, approximately 90% of them seen just once. Sequenced input: naive CD4+ T cells sorted from blood. The subset here: CD45RA+ positively selected. The receptors stem from a man younger than 35 in good health.

The chain recombines TRBV19 with TRBJ1-2, with D hard to call. CDR3 length equals 15 residues. In germline, CDR1 is LNHDA, CDR2 SQIVND (reference sequence). Trimming removed 3 bases from V and 5 bases from J, with 16 bases in between. The CDR3 DNA sequence: TGTGCCAGTAGTATTGGCCCGGACGGGGAATATGGCTACACCTTC. Protein sequence: CASSIGPDGEYGYTF.

The chain has TRBV27 and TRBJ1-6; no definite D call. This CDR3 has 13 amino acids. Between the trimmed V and J ends, which lost 5 bases and 5 bases, there was a span of 7 bases. Germline V gene sequence: CDR1 MNHEY, CDR2 SMNVEV (reference sequence). In DNA, the CDR3 is TGTGCCAGCAGTAAATCTCATAATTCACCCCTCCACTTT. Protein product: CASSKSHNSPLHF.

This clone was detected once. The V call is TRBV25-1, the J call TRBJ1-2; D unclear. Looked up from germline, CDR1 is MGHDK and CDR2 is SYGVNS. This CDR3 spans 13 amino acids. V lost 3 bases and J lost 6, with 11 bases in between. The CDR3 bases are TGTGCCAGCAGTGATGCGGTTATGCATGGCTACACCTTC. Amino acid sequence: CASSDAVMHGYTF.

In regard to this clone: The same CDR3 also results from other DNA sequences found in this sample. The rearrangement links TRBV6-5 to TRBJ2-2; TRBD2 agrees at 8 bases. V dropped 8 bases and J dropped 1; count of bases not matched to a gene: 6. Germline V gene sequence: CDR1 MNHEY, CDR2 SVGAGI. The CDR3 has 15 residues. This CDR3 reads CASRRAGGNTGELFF. The CDR3 DNA sequence: TGTGCCAGCCGGCGGGCGGGAGGGAACACCGGGGAGCTGTTTTTT.

This clone was counted a few times. The genes are TRBV6-5 and TRBJ1-5; 7 bases align to TRBD1. This CDR3 is 15 amino acids long. Germline lookup yields CDR1 MNHEY and CDR2 SVGAGI. V lost 5 bases and J lost 4; bases outside the gene matches: 8. The CDR3 nucleotides are TGTGCCAGCAGTCCCGAGGGGGCGATTAATCAGCCCCAGCATTTT. This gives the protein CASSPEGAINQPQHF.

The chain has TRBV27 and TRBJ2-7; D gene ambiguous. With 5 bases removed from V and 5 bases from J, the gap between germline ends came to 22 bases. CDR3 length equals 16 residues. Germline-derived CDR1 and CDR2 are MNHEY and SMNVEV (reference sequence). The CDR3 here is CASSAQIRLGIHEQYF. Written as DNA, the CDR3 is TGTGCCAGCAGTGCGCAGATCCGTCTCGGAATACACGAGCAGTACTTC.